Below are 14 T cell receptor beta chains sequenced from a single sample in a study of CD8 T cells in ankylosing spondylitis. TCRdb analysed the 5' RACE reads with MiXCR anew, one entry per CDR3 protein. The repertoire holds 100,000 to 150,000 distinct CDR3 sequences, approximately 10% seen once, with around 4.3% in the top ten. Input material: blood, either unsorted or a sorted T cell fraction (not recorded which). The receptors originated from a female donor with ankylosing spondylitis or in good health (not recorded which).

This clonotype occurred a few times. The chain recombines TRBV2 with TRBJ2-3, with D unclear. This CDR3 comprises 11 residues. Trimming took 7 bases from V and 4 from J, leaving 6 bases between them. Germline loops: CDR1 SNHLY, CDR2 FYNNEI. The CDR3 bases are TGTGCCAGCAATAGGGCAGATACGCAGTATTTT. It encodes CASNRADTQYF.

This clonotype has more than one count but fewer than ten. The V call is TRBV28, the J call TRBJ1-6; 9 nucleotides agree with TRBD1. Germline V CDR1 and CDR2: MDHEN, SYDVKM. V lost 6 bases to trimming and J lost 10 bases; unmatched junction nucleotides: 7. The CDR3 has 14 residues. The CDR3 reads CASRFTGGGSPLHF. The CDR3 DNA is TGTGCCAGCAGATTTACAGGGGGCGGGTCACCCCTCCACTTT.

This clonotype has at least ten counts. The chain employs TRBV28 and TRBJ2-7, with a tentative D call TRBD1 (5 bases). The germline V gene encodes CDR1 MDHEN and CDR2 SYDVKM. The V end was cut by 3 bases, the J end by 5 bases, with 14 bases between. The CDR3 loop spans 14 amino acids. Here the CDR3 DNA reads TGTGCCAGCAGTTTGGGGCGGACAACCCACGAGCAGTACTTC. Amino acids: CASSLGRTTHEQYF.

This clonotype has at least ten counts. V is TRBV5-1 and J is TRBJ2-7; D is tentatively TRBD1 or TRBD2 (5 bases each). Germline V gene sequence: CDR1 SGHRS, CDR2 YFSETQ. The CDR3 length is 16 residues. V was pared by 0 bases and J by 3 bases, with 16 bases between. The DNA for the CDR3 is TGCGCCAGCAGCTTGGGGTACGGGACGAACTACTACGAGCAGTACTTC. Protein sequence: CASSLGYGTNYYEQYF.

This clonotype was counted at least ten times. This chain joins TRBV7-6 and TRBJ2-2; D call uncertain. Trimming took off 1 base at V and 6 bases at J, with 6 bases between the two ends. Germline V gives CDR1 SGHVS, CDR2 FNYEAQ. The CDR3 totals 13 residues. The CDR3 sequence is CASSLGEAGELFF. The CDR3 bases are TGTGCCAGCAGCTTAGGAGAGGCCGGGGAGCTGTTTTTT.

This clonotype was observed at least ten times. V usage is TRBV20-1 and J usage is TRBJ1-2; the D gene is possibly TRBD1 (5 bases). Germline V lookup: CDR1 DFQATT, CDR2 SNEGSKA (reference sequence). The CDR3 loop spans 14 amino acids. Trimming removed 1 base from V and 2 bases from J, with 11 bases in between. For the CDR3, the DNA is TGCAGTGCTAGAGCCGTGGCAGGGAACTATGGCTACACCTTC. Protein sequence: CSARAVAGNYGYTF.

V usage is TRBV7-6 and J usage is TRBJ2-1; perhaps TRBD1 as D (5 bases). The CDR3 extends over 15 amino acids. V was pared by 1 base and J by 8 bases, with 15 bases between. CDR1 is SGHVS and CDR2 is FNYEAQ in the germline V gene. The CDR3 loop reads CASSLEFRGGDEQFF. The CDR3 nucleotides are TGTGCCAGCAGCTTAGAGTTTAGGGGCGGCGATGAGCAGTTCTTC.

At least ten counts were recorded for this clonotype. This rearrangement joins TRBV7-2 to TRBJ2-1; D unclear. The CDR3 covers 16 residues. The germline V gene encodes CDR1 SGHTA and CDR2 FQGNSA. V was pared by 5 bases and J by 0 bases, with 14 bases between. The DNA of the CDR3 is TGTGCCAGCAGCGCCCCCGATCTTGACTCCTACAATGAGCAGTTCTTC. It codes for CASSAPDLDSYNEQFF.

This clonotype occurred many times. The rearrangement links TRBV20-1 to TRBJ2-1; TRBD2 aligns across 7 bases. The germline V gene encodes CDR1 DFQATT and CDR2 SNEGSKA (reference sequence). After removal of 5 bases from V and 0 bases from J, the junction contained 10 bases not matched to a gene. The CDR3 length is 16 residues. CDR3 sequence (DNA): TGCAGTGCTTACGGACTAGAAGGAAGCTCCTACAATGAGCAGTTCTTC. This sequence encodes CSAYGLEGSSYNEQFF.

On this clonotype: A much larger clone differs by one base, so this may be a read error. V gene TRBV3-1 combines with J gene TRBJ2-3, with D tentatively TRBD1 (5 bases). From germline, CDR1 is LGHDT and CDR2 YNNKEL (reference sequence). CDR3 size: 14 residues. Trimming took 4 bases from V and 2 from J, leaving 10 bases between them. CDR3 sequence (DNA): TGTGCCAGCAGCCTCGACAGTATCACAGATACGCAGTATTTT. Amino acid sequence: CASSLDSITDTQYF.

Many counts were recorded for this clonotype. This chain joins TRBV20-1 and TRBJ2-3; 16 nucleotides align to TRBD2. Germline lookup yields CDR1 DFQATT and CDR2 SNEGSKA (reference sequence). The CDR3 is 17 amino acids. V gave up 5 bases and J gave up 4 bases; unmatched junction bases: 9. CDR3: CSAHPGLAGGQSDTQYF. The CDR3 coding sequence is TGCAGTGCTCATCCGGGACTAGCGGGGGGGCAGTCAGATACGCAGTATTTT.

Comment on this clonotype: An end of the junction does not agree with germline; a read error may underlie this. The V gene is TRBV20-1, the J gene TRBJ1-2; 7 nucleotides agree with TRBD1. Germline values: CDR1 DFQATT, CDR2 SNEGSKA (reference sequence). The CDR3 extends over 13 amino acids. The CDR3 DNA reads TGCAGTGCTAGTTTCAGGGGGAGTTATGGCTACGCCTTC. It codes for CSASFRGSYGYAF.

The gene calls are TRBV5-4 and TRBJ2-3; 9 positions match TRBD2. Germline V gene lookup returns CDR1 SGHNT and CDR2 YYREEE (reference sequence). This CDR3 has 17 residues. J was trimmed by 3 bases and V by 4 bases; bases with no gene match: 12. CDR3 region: CASSLSVAGGRTDTQYF. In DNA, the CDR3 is TGTGCCAGCAGCCTCTCGGTGGCGGGAGGGCGGACAGATACGCAGTATTTT.

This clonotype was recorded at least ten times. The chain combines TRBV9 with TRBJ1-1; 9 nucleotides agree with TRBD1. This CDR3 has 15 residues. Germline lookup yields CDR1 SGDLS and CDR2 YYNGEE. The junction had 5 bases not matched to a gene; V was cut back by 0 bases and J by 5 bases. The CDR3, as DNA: TGTGCCAGCAGCGTAGGACCGGGACAGGGTACTGAAGCTTTCTTT. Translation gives CASSVGPGQGTEAFF. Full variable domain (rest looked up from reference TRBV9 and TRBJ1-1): DSGVTQTPKHLITATGQRVTLRCSPRSGDLSVYWYQQSLDQGLQFLIQYYNGEERAKGNILERFSAQQFPDLHSELNLSSLELGDSALYFCASSVGPGQGTEAFFGQGTRLTVV.